The 30 T cell receptor beta chains below come from one sample, sequenced in a study of T cells in Graves' hyperthyroidism and ophthalmopathy. What was amplified from RNA transcripts were TCR beta CDR3 regions. A first-round RT-PCR of the TCR CDR3 used the HTBI primer set. MiXCR, run by TCRdb on the multiplex PCR reads, gives a single entry per CDR3 protein. The sample contains hundreds of thousands of distinct CDR3 sequences, roughly 15% of which appear only once. Sequenced sample: blood. The receptors here all came from a woman aged 25-40 years with Graves' hyperthyroidism.

This clonotype was found a few times. V and J are TRBV6-2 or TRBV6-3 and TRBJ2-1; TRBD1 agrees at 10 bases. J gave up 8 bases and V 7 bases, and 8 bases lay outside the gene matches. CDR1 is MNHEY and CDR2 is SVGEGT in the germline V gene. The CDR3 length is 14 residues. In DNA, the CDR3 is TGTGCCAGCACCACCGGGACAGGGGTTTATGAGCAGTTCTTC. Protein product: CASTTGTGVYEQFF.

This clonotype occurred many times. The rearrangement links TRBV2 to TRBJ1-5, with unresolved D. The CDR3 is 14 residues long. V shed 1 base and J shed 9 bases, with 13 bases lying between them. Germline CDR1 reads SNHLY; CDR2 reads FYNNEI. The CDR3 DNA reads as TGTGCCAGCAGTGAAGAGGGCTCGATGAGGCCCCAGCATTTT. It translates to CASSEEGSMRPQHF. Drawing the rest from reference TRBV2 and TRBJ1-5, the complete variable domain is EPEVTQTPSHQVTQMGQEVILRCVPISNHLYFYWYRQILGQKVEFLVSFYNNEISEKSEIFDDQFSVERPDGSNFTLKIRSTKLEDSAMYFCASSEEGSMRPQHFGDGTRLSIL.

This clonotype was seen at least ten times. This rearrangement joins TRBV7-9 to TRBJ2-7, with TRBD2 matching 8 bases. This CDR3 comprises 15 residues. Trimming took 6 bases from V and 1 from J; bases not matched to a gene: 8. Germline values: CDR1 SEHNR, CDR2 FQNEAQ (reference sequence). The CDR3 protein is CASSSRLAGSYEQYF. Written as DNA, the CDR3 is TGTGCCAGCAGTTCGCGGCTAGCGGGTTCCTACGAGCAGTACTTC.

This clonotype was observed a handful of times. The chain joins TRBV20-1 to TRBJ2-3; D uncertain. Trimming left V 6 bases short and J 5 bases short, with 18 bases between. The germline CDR1 and CDR2 sequences are DFQATT and SNEGSKA (reference sequence). This CDR3 region has 14 residues. CDR3 sequence (DNA): TGCAGTGCCCTACCCCCCGAATCATTAGATACGCAGTATTTT. Translation: CSALPPESLDTQYF.

This clonotype was picked up many times. The rearrangement links TRBV27 to TRBJ2-3; D may be TRBD2 (5 bases). Trimming removed 5 bases at V and 0 bases at J, with 12 bases between. Germline V CDR1 and CDR2: MNHEY, SMNVEV (reference sequence). There are 15 residues in the CDR3. In DNA, the CDR3 is TGTGCCAGCAGTCAGAGCGGAACTAGCACAGATACGCAGTATTTT. Residues: CASSQSGTSTDTQYF.

This clonotype has more than one count but fewer than ten. This chain links TRBV19 with TRBJ1-6; D possibly corresponds to TRBD1 (5 bases). This CDR3 is built from 14 residues. CDR1 LNHDA and CDR2 SQIVND come from the germline V gene (reference sequence). Trimming stripped 5 bases from V and 7 bases from J, with 12 bases between. CDR3 nucleotide sequence: TGTGCCAGTAGTGCGGGGGTCTGGAATTCACCCCTCCACTTT. Protein product: CASSAGVWNSPLHF.

This clonotype appeared many times. The CDR3 DNA reads TGCGCCAGCAGCTTGGCATTACTAGCGGGAGGAGATGAGCAGTTCTTC. This sequence encodes CASSLALLAGGDEQFF. V and J are TRBV5-1 and TRBJ2-1; 12 bases are shared with TRBD2. The trim removed 0 bases at V and 8 bases at J, leaving 6 bases unmatched. Germline CDR1 reads SGHRS; CDR2 reads YFSETQ. This CDR3 contains 16 residues.

This clonotype came up a few times. V is TRBV24-1 and J is TRBJ1-2; D remains ambiguous. Trimming removed 4 bases at V and 5 bases at J, with 4 bases between. In germline, CDR1 is KGHDR, CDR2 SFDVKD. This CDR3 region has 11 residues. The CDR3 region is CATSDPYGYTF. The CDR3 bases are TGTGCCACCAGTGACCCATATGGCTACACCTTC.

This clonotype was seen many times. The gene calls are TRBV6-1 and TRBJ2-7, with 8 bases fitting TRBD2. The CDR3 loop spans 18 amino acids. CDR1 MNHNS and CDR2 SASEGT come from the germline V gene. V dropped 6 bases and J dropped 4; count of bases not matched to a gene: 20. For the CDR3, the DNA is TGTGCCAGCAGCCCCACGAATGCTGTGTTGGCTAGCGGGTACGAGCAGTACTTC. Translating gives CASSPTNAVLASGYEQYF.

This clonotype occurred many times. The chain combines TRBV20-1 with TRBJ2-7; no clear D gene. Germline V gene data show CDR1 as DFQATT and CDR2 as SNEGSKA (reference sequence). The CDR3 loop spans 13 amino acids. Trimming stripped 1 base from V and 0 bases from J, with 7 bases between. The chain's CDR3 is CSARAATSYEQYF. The CDR3 DNA follows: TGCAGTGCTAGAGCGGCTACCTCCTACGAGCAGTACTTC.

This chain joins TRBV20-1 and TRBJ1-1, with 8 bases matching TRBD1. The germline gives CDR1 DFQATT, CDR2 SNEGSKA (reference sequence). The CDR3 totals 15 residues. Trimming removed 3 bases from V and 6 bases from J; junction bases left unmatched: 12. The CDR3 protein is CSARPVDREMAEAFF. The DNA for the CDR3 is TGCAGTGCTAGGCCAGTGGACAGGGAGATGGCTGAAGCTTTCTTT.

This clonotype appeared a few times. This chain connects TRBV28 to TRBJ1-5; D might be TRBD1 (6 bases). Looked up from germline, CDR1 is MDHEN and CDR2 is SYDVKM. The length of the CDR3 is 18 residues. V lost 1 base and J 1 base, leaving 17 bases between the germline ends. As DNA, the CDR3 is TGTGCCAGCAGTTTATATTTGGGGGGGGCTGGAAGCAATCAGCCCCAGCATTTT. Translation: CASSLYLGGAGSNQPQHF.

This clonotype has at least ten counts. The chain employs TRBV7-2 and TRBJ2-1; D may be TRBD2 (6 bases). Trimming took off 4 bases at V and 9 bases at J, with 10 bases between the two ends. Germline values: CDR1 SGHTA, CDR2 FQGNSA. This CDR3 is built from 12 residues. The DNA for the CDR3 is TGTGCCAGCAGCTCGGGGGTAGGTGAGCAGTTCTTC. Protein sequence: CASSSGVGEQFF.

This clonotype appeared many times. This chain links TRBV28 with TRBJ2-3; perhaps TRBD1 as D (6 bases). Deletions cut 7 bases from V and 5 bases from J, with 16 bases between. Germline V gene sequence: CDR1 MDHEN, CDR2 SYDVKM. The length of the CDR3 is 14 residues. The CDR3 sequence is CASKQGRGIDTQYF. CDR3 DNA: TGTGCCAGCAAACAGGGACGTGGAATAGATACGCAGTATTTT.

V and J are TRBV29-1 and TRBJ2-5; 8 bases are shared with TRBD2. CDR1 and CDR2 from the germline V gene are SQVTM and ANQGSEA. This CDR3 is built from 14 residues. V shed 3 bases, J shed 5 bases, and the junction held 8 bases outside the gene matches. The CDR3: CSVETGGPWETQYF. DNA for the CDR3: TGCAGCGTTGAGACGGGAGGGCCCTGGGAGACCCAGTACTTC.

This clonotype was detected only a few times. The chain combines TRBV7-8 with TRBJ2-5; D not resolved. The CDR3 covers 15 residues. The germline V gene encodes CDR1 SGHVS and CDR2 FQNEAQ. Trimming shortened V by 2 bases and J by 0 bases, and 10 bases separated the two germline ends. The CDR3 is CASSLSYMYQETQYF. The CDR3 DNA follows: TGTGCCAGCAGCTTATCGTACATGTACCAAGAGACCCAGTACTTC. The full variable domain, rest sourced from reference TRBV7-8 and TRBJ2-5, is GAGVSQSPRYKVAKRGQDVALRCDPISGHVSLFWYQQALGQGPEFLTYFQNEAQLDKSGLPSDRFFAERPEGSVSTLKIQRTQQEDSAVYLCASSLSYMYQETQYFGPGTRLLVL.

This clonotype appeared many times. The chain is built from TRBV30 and TRBJ2-5; 7 nucleotides match TRBD2. The CDR3 totals 14 residues. The ends lost 2 bases at V and 5 bases at J; junction bases unmatched: 8. Germline CDR1 and CDR2: GTSNPN and SVGIG (reference sequence). The CDR3 reads CAWSRGVRIETQYF. CDR3 DNA sequence: TGTGCCTGGAGTCGGGGGGTTAGGATCGAGACCCAGTACTTC.

This clonotype was detected a few times. The chain combines TRBV7-9 with TRBJ2-1; D possibly corresponds to TRBD2 (6 bases). V lost 1 base, J lost 0 bases, and 13 bases lay in between. The CDR3 spans 17 residues. The germline V gene encodes CDR1 SEHNR and CDR2 FQNEAQ (reference sequence). The CDR3 DNA sequence: TGTGCCAGCAGCTTAGTGGTCGGGAGCAGCTCCTACAATGAGCAGTTCTTC. This sequence encodes CASSLVVGSSSYNEQFF.

This clonotype was counted ten times or more. This chain joins TRBV2 and TRBJ1-2; D not resolved. This CDR3 spans 12 amino acids. Trimming left V 8 bases short and J 7 bases short, with 14 bases between. The germline V gene has CDR1 SNHLY and CDR2 FYNNEI. DNA for the CDR3: TGTGCCAGCCCCGACAATTTCGCTGGCTACACCTTC. Its translation: CASPDNFAGYTF.

As for this clonotype: A read error may explain this, as a much larger clone is one base away. V usage is TRBV11-2 and J usage is TRBJ1-1, with a possible D match to TRBD1 (6 bases). This CDR3 is 15 amino acids long. Germline loops: CDR1 SGHAT, CDR2 FQNNGV. The CDR3 protein is CASSLGSWGDTEALF. CDR3 nucleotides: TGTGCCAGCAGCTTAGGGTCTTGGGGGGACACTGAAGCTCTCTTT.

The V and J genes are TRBV20-1 and TRBJ1-5, with TRBD1 matching 7 bases. The CDR3 length is 13 residues. Germline V gene data show CDR1 as DFQATT and CDR2 as SNEGSKA (reference sequence). Trimming took 5 bases from V and 4 from J; bases not matched to a gene: 5. The CDR3 DNA is TGCAGTGCTGGGGGACAGTTAAATCAGCCCCAGCATTTT. It encodes CSAGGQLNQPQHF.

This chain joins TRBV10-3 and TRBJ2-3, with D tentatively TRBD1 (6 bases). Trimming removed 5 bases at V and 4 bases at J, with 13 bases between. In germline, CDR1 is ENHRY, CDR2 SYGVKD. The CDR3 is 14 amino acids. The CDR3 loop is CAISQDRSPDTQYF. The CDR3 region has the DNA TGTGCCATCAGTCAAGACAGGTCCCCAGATACGCAGTATTTT.

This clonotype was detected ten times or more. The J gene is TRBJ2-3, the V gene TRBV6-1, with 8 bases fitting TRBD1. Germline-derived CDR1 and CDR2 are MNHNS and SASEGT. This CDR3 has 15 residues. Germline trimming cut 7 bases from V and 0 bases from J; bases unmatched to any gene: 6. The CDR3 sequence: CASNRGFRSTDTQYF. CDR3 DNA: TGTGCCAGCAACAGGGGGTTCCGTAGCACAGATACGCAGTATTTT.

This clonotype was seen a handful of times. The chain is built from TRBV25-1 and TRBJ2-7; D perhaps matches TRBD2 (7 bases). This CDR3 comprises 14 residues. Germline V lookup: CDR1 MGHDK, CDR2 SYGVNS. V lost 2 bases and J lost 2, with 10 bases in between. The CDR3 DNA reads TGTGCCAGCAGTGAAAGGGGGGGGGCCTACGAGCAGTACTTC. Its protein product is CASSERGGAYEQYF.

The chain has TRBV19 and TRBJ1-1; 10 bases are a match to TRBD1. Losses at the gene ends were 7 bases for V and 1 base for J; bases not matched to a gene: 6. There are 15 residues in the CDR3. CDR1 and CDR2 (germline): LNHDA, SQIVND (reference sequence). As DNA, the CDR3 is TGTGCCAGTACTCAGCGACAGGGGGCGAACACTGAAGCTTTCTTT. Translated: CASTQRQGANTEAFF.

The sample holds many counts of this clonotype. The chain joins TRBV28 to TRBJ1-5, with D tentatively TRBD1 (6 bases). Trimming left V 7 bases short and J 5 bases short, with 12 bases between. Germline V gene sequence: CDR1 MDHEN, CDR2 SYDVKM. CDR3 length: 13 amino acids. In DNA, the CDR3 is TGTGCCAGCACCCCCCAGGGGTATCAGCCCCAGCATTTT. Translation: CASTPQGYQPQHF.

In the case of this clonotype: Being one base from a much bigger clone, this may be a read error. The V and J genes are TRBV11-3 and TRBJ2-3; D perhaps matches TRBD2 (7 bases). The CDR3 spans 16 residues. Germline V gene data show CDR1 as SGHNT and CDR2 as YENEEA. CDR3 DNA: TGTACCAGCAGCTTAGGGGGGAGCGGGGGCACAGATACGCAGTATTTT. It encodes CTSSLGGSGGTDTQYF.

The DNA of the CDR3 is TGTGCCAGTAGTATGATGGGGAGGGGCTGGTTGACTGAGCAGTTCTTC. It yields the protein CASSMMGRGWLTEQFF. The chain couples TRBV19 to TRBJ2-1, with TRBD2 matching over 7 bases. CDR3 length: 16 residues. CDR1 is LNHDA and CDR2 is SQIVND in the germline V gene (reference sequence). Trimming cost V 3 bases and J 9 bases; bases outside gene matches: 14.

This clonotype came up many times. V usage is TRBV7-3 and J usage is TRBJ1-2; D remains unclear. The CDR3 runs to 10 residues. V was trimmed by 8 bases and J by 5 bases, leaving 6 bases between them. CDR1 SGHTA and CDR2 FQGTGA come from the germline V gene. CDR3 amino acids: CASLGYGYTF. The CDR3 DNA reads TGTGCCAGCTTAGGTTATGGCTACACCTTC.

Ten or more counts support this clonotype. The rearrangement links TRBV12-5 to TRBJ2-5, with 9 bases that match TRBD1. CDR1 is LGHNT, CDR2 FRNRAP, per germline. This CDR3 is built from 21 residues. With 5 bases clipped from V and 1 base from J, the junction kept 23 bases outside the gene matches. Here the CDR3 reads CASGTPRTGADLGLPQETQYF. CDR3 coding DNA: TGTGCTAGTGGTACCCCTAGGACAGGGGCCGATCTCGGACTACCCCAAGAGACCCAGTACTTC.